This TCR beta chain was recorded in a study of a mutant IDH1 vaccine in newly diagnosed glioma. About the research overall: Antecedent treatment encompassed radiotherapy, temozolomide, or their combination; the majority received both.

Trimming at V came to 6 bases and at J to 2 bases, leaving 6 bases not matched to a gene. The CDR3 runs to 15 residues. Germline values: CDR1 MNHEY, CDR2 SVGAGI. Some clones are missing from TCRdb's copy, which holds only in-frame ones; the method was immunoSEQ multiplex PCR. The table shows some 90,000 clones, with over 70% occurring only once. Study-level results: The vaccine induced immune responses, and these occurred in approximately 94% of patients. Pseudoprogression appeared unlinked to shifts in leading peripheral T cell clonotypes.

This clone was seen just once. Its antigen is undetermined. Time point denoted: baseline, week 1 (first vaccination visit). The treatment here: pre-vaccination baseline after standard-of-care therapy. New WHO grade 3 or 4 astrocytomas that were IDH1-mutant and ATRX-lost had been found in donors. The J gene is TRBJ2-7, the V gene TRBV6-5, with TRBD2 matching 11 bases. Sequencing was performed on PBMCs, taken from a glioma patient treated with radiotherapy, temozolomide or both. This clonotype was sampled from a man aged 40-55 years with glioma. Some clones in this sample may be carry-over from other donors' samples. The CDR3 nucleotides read TGTGCCAGCAGCCTAGCGGGGGGCGTTACCTACGAGCAGTACTTC. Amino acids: CASSLAGGVTYEQYF.